This T cell receptor beta chain is drawn from a study of blood T cell repertoires in COVID-19. Looking at the study overall: Specimens from acute and convalescent COVID-19 originated in the United States, Italy and Spain. T cells, B-cell-depleted T cells, or PBMCs supplied cDNA or gDNA.

The trim removed 0 bases at V and 2 bases at J, leaving 2 bases unmatched. The V gene's germline CDR1 is SGHRS and CDR2 YFSETQ. This CDR3 comprises 15 residues. Original methodology: Reference gene primers were amplified, and this amplification served to estimate nucleated cell counts. Here immunoSEQ multiplex PCR was the method, and the copy in TCRdb shows in-frame clones only, minus some. The V and J calls and clone size are taken from that table; D and trimming were inferred from the DNA. The data contain roughly 250,000 clones, around four fifths of them singletons. The table lists this clone with a count of one.

The receptor's source is a woman aged 60-75 years with active or convalescent COVID-19. The sample comprised peripheral blood. The genes are TRBV5-1 and TRBJ2-3, with TRBD1 identical over 8 bases. CDR3 nucleotide sequence: TGCGCCAGCAGCTTGGAGGACAGGGTCACAGATACGCAGTATTTT. Translated: CASSLEDRVTDTQYF.